This TCR beta chain derives from a study of cytomegalovirus exposure and HLA in healthy donors. V was trimmed by 6 bases and J by 2 bases, leaving 14 bases between them. Germline V CDR1 and CDR2: ENHRY, SYGVKD. The CDR3 runs 14 residues. 60 Vbeta and 13 Jbeta primers were used in PCR. The assay was immunoSEQ multiplex PCR, and TCRdb's table has in-frame clones only and misses some. This sample has 64,000 or so clones, with roughly two thirds found just once. Remarks on this clone: Its antigen is not identified.

Whole-study results and caveats: Later analysis demonstrated an association between a missense DCLRE1C variant and TCR beta V- and J-gene trimming.

Every donor was a healthy person donating bone marrow. Sequenced input: PBMCs. The clonotype was recovered from a man in his forties in good health and CMV-seropositive. The rearrangement uses TRBV10-3 and TRBJ2-7; possibly TRBD1 for D (6 bases). The CDR3 is CAIRDPDRTYEQYF. DNA for the CDR3: TGTGCCATCAGGGACCCGGACAGAACCTACGAGCAGTACTTC.